Each of the 10 T cell receptor beta chains below was sequenced from the same sample in a study of molecular identifiers for immune sequencing clone quantification. Using its own MiXCR run on the PCR reads, TCRdb lists one record per CDR3 protein. The repertoire consists of about 100,000 distinct CDR3 sequences, with 21% occurring once and the leading ten covering roughly 1%. Sequencing input: naive CD8+ T cells from blood, with Jurkat cell RNA spiked in. As to subset: FACS-sorted CD8+CD4-CCR7+CD45RA+ naive T cells. These receptor sequences come from a human donor in good health. Some libraries in this study had Jurkat cell RNA spiked in.

This clonotype has only a few counts. J is TRBJ1-6 and V is TRBV4-1; D is unresolved. The CDR3 covers 17 residues. Germline CDR1 is MGHRA and CDR2 is YSYEKL. V was cut by 4 bases and J by 4 bases, with 17 bases left in between. CDR3 sequence (DNA): TGCGCCAGCAGCCGGCTTTTGGCAGAAACTTATAATTCACCCCTCCACTTT. Amino acids: CASSRLLAETYNSPLHF.

The chain combines TRBV3-2 with TRBJ2-7; the table's TRBD2 call for D was not verified on the DNA. TRBV3-2 is flagged as a pseudogene. The CDR3 extends over 20 amino acids. DNA for the CDR3: TGTGCCAGCAGCCAAAATCAGAGGGCCGCGTATATGGGCTCCTCATACGAGCAGTACTTC. Translation: CASSQNQRAAYMGSSYEQYF.

About this clonotype: A much larger clone is a single base away; this may be a read error. The chain links TRBV6-2 or TRBV6-3 to TRBJ2-2; the D gene is possibly TRBD1 (5 bases). This CDR3 contains 15 residues. Germline V gene sequence: CDR1 MNHEY, CDR2 SVGEGT. CDR3 in amino acids: CVSRATDRNTGELFF. The DNA of the CDR3 is TGTGTCAGCAGGGCGACCGACAGGAACACCGGGGAGCTGTTTTTT.

This clonotype was seen many times. This chain joins TRBV2 and TRBJ1-6; 9 bases agree with TRBD1. Per the germline V gene, CDR1 is SNHLY and CDR2 is FYNNEI. Trimming at V came to 5 bases and at J to 5 bases, leaving 4 bases not matched to a gene. This CDR3 spans 15 amino acids. This CDR3 is CASSTGGMDNSPLHF. The CDR3 DNA reads as TGTGCCAGCAGTACAGGGGGCATGGATAATTCACCCCTCCACTTT.

This clonotype occurred many times. The chain uses TRBV27 and TRBJ2-7; 7 nucleotides align to TRBD1. V lost 5 bases and J lost 6; bases outside the gene matches: 19. The germline gives CDR1 MNHEY, CDR2 SMNVEV (reference sequence). The CDR3 sequence is 17 residues long. The CDR3 sequence is CASSLSWGQGVAAEQYF. CDR3 bases: TGTGCCAGCAGTCTTTCATGGGGGCAGGGGGTGGCAGCCGAGCAGTACTTC.

This clonotype was found a few times. The chain joins TRBV20-1 to TRBJ2-5; D is perhaps TRBD2 (6 bases). V was cut by 1 base and J by 5 bases, with 14 bases left in between. This CDR3 comprises 14 residues. Germline values: CDR1 DFQATT, CDR2 SNEGSKA (reference sequence). CDR3 sequence reads: CSARGSRGVETQYF. The CDR3 bases are TGCAGTGCTAGAGGGTCACGCGGGGTGGAGACCCAGTACTTC.

V is TRBV12-5 and J is TRBJ2-7; D is undetermined. Germline lookup yields CDR1 LGHNT and CDR2 FRNRAP. Trimming took 4 bases from V and 0 from J, leaving 10 bases between them. The CDR3 covers 14 residues. CDR3 in DNA: TGTGCTAGTGGTTCCTGGATGACCTCCTACGAGCAGTACTTC. It is translated as CASGSWMTSYEQYF.

With respect to this clonotype: Given a much more abundant clone one base away, this may be a read error. The chain couples TRBV6-5 to TRBJ2-5; 8 nucleotides match TRBD1. There are 14 residues in the CDR3. Germline V lookup: CDR1 MNHEY, CDR2 SVGAGI. CDR3 sequence (DNA): TGTGCCAGCAGTTATTCAGGGGGCCAAGGGACCCAGTACTTC. Its protein is CASSYSGGQGTQYF.

The chain carries TRBV11-2 and TRBJ2-5; 9 bases are shared with TRBD2. CDR1 is SGHAT and CDR2 is FQNNGV in the germline V gene. The CDR3 has 16 residues. V trimming: 5 bases; J trimming: 1 base; junction bases outside the gene matches: 8. CDR3 DNA: TGTGCCAGCAGCACCGGGACTAGCCCCTCCCAAGAGACCCAGTACTTC. Its protein is CASSTGTSPSQETQYF.

This clonotype was seen at least ten times. The J gene is TRBJ2-2, the V gene TRBV20-1; 8 bases map to TRBD1. CDR3 size: 14 residues. V lost 0 bases, J lost 4 bases, and 1 base stayed unmatched. The germline gives CDR1 DFQATT, CDR2 SNEGSKA (reference sequence). The CDR3 DNA sequence: TGCAGTGCTAGAGAGGACAGGGTCACCGGGGAGCTGTTTTTT. Protein: CSAREDRVTGELFF.